The entry that follows covers one T cell receptor beta chain sequence. The antigen is not known. The sample belongs to a study of T cell responses to AZD1222 COVID-19 vaccine. Profiling relied on immunoSEQ multiplex PCR, and the TCRdb table lists in-frame clones only, not all of them. The sample holds 140,000 to 150,000 clones, 90% to 95% seen once. Study conclusions and caveats: The donor group comprised mostly white British people and more females; the analysis possibly underestimated clonal diversity. Spike-specific TCRs gained breadth and depth after people received two AZD1222 doses.

There are 15 residues in the CDR3. Losses at the gene ends were 6 bases for V and 6 bases for J; bases not matched to a gene: 9. The germline V gene encodes CDR1 LGHDT and CDR2 YNNKEL (reference sequence). This chain uses TRBV3-1 (or the pseudogene TRBV3-2) with TRBJ2-1; 9 nucleotides match TRBD2. Sequencing used peripheral blood, obtained 28 days after the second AZD1222 dose. The sequence was obtained from an adult who received the AZD1222 COVID-19 vaccine. The CDR3 DNA is TGTGCCAGCAGGCGGGAGGGCCAGGGTAGCAATGAGCAGTTCTTC. Its translation: CASRREGQGSNEQFF.